The 20 T cell receptor beta chains below all came from one sample that was sequenced in a study of cytomegalovirus exposure and HLA in healthy donors. Generated by immunoSEQ multiplex PCR, the TCRdb table keeps only in-frame clones and is missing some. In the table there are about 200,000 clones, roughly 88% of which are singletons. The sequenced sample consisted of PBMCs. These TCRs come from a young woman in good health and CMV-seronegative.

The chain couples TRBV5-4 to TRBJ2-5, with D possibly being TRBD2 (6 bases). In germline, CDR1 is SGHNT, CDR2 YYREEE (reference sequence). V shed 2 bases and J shed 5 bases, with 13 bases lying between them. The CDR3 covers 14 residues. CDR3 loop: CASSLGGNDETQYF. The CDR3 DNA sequence: TGTGCCAGCAGCTTAGGAGGGAATGACGAGACCCAGTACTTC.

This chain connects TRBV7-2 to TRBJ1-1; the D is unclear. The V and J ends lost 6 bases and 11 bases respectively, with 16 bases between them. The CDR3 is 12 amino acids. CDR1 is SGHTA, CDR2 FQGNSA, per germline. This CDR3 is CASSRRVGQAFF. The CDR3 region has the DNA TGTGCCAGCAGTCGACGCGTGGGCCAGGCTTTCTTT.

The chain carries TRBV9 and TRBJ2-2; D might be TRBD2 (5 bases). V dropped 1 base and J dropped 5 bases, with 9 bases sitting between them. Germline V CDR1 and CDR2: SGDLS, YYNGEE. The length of the CDR3 is 14 residues. Here the CDR3 reads CASSVLAATGELFF. CDR3 bases: TGTGCCAGCAGCGTACTAGCTGCTACCGGGGAGCTGTTTTTT.

This chain connects TRBV5-1 to TRBJ2-2, with D maybe TRBD1 (9 bases). Germline CDR1 is SGHRS and CDR2 is YFSETQ. The CDR3 covers 16 residues. The germline V and J ends were trimmed by 7 bases and 5 bases, with 21 bases remaining between them. CDR3 amino acids: CASSREGGTGTGELFF. In DNA, the CDR3 is TGCGCCAGCTCCCGGGAGGGAGGGACAGGGACCGGGGAGCTGTTTTTT.

A single count supports this clone. This chain joins TRBV15 and TRBJ2-2; 10 nucleotides line up with TRBD2. The junction had 9 bases not matched to a gene; V was cut back by 3 bases and J by 8 bases. CDR1 and CDR2 (germline): LNHNV, YYDKDF (reference sequence). This CDR3 has 16 amino acids. CDR3 sequence reads: CATSSLAGVSYGELFF. The CDR3 DNA follows: TGTGCCACCAGCAGCCTAGCGGGAGTGTCGTATGGGGAGCTGTTTTTT.

The chain carries TRBV19 and TRBJ1-1, with D perhaps matching TRBD1 (5 bases). The CDR3 spans 11 residues. V was trimmed by 7 bases and J by 5 bases, leaving 8 bases between them. CDR1 and CDR2 (germline): LNHDA, SQIVND (reference sequence). CDR3 DNA: TGTGCCAGTAAGGGACTAACTGAAGCTTTCTTT. This codes for CASKGLTEAFF.

Concerning this clone: The same CDR3 arises from other DNA sequences in this sample as well. The V call is TRBV28, the J call TRBJ2-7; D call uncertain. This CDR3 region has 12 residues. The germline CDR1 and CDR2 sequences are MDHEN and SYDVKM. With 2 bases removed from V and 4 bases from J, the gap between germline ends came to 6 bases. In DNA, the CDR3 is TGTGCCAGCAGTTTAAGTAGTTACGAGCAGTACTTC. Protein product: CASSLSSYEQYF.

The J gene is TRBJ2-2, the V gene TRBV19; 8 nucleotides match TRBD1. Germline CDR1 and CDR2: LNHDA and SQIVND (reference sequence). The CDR3 has 14 amino acids. J gave up 3 bases and V 6 bases, and 3 bases lay outside the gene matches. Here the CDR3 reads CASRETGDTGELFF. DNA for the CDR3: TGTGCCAGTAGGGAGACAGGGGACACCGGGGAGCTGTTTTTT.

The rearrangement joins TRBV12-2 to TRBJ2-1; the table calls TRBD2, which could not be checked here. TRBV12-2 is assigned pseudogene status. There are 18 residues in the CDR3. The CDR3, as DNA: TGTGCAAGTCGCTCGTCGAGAGGACTAGCGGGAGTCTACAATGAGCAGTTCTTC. Its protein is CASRSSRGLAGVYNEQFF.

V usage is TRBV29-1 and J usage is TRBJ2-3, with 9 bases fitting TRBD1. Losses at the gene ends were 6 bases for V and 5 bases for J; bases not matched to a gene: 6. The CDR3 spans 13 residues. Germline values: CDR1 SQVTM, CDR2 ANQGSEA. This chain's CDR3 is CSVAWDREDTQYF. Written as DNA, the CDR3 is TGCAGCGTGGCCTGGGACAGGGAAGATACGCAGTATTTT.

The CDR3 region is CAWTSGYEQYF. DNA of the CDR3: TGTGCCTGGACTAGCGGCTACGAGCAGTACTTC. The genes are TRBV30 and TRBJ2-7; 7 positions match TRBD2. The CDR3 totals 11 residues. Trimming took 4 bases from V and 3 from J; bases not matched to a gene: 0. CDR1 and CDR2 (germline): GTSNPN, SVGIG (reference sequence).

This chain links TRBV7-2 with TRBJ1-3; the D is unclear. The CDR3 is made up of 11 amino acids. The V end was cut by 1 base, the J end by 10 bases, with 5 bases between. Germline CDR1 SGHTA, CDR2 FQGNSA. The CDR3: CASSLGVTIYF. The CDR3 bases are TGTGCCAGCAGCTTAGGAGTAACCATATATTTT.

The gene calls are TRBV6-5 and TRBJ2-7; TRBD2 matches at 9 bases. The CDR3 is made up of 15 amino acids. CDR1 and CDR2 from the germline V gene are MNHEY and SVGAGI. V was pared by 5 bases and J by 2 bases, with 7 bases of the junction left unmatched. The CDR3 DNA sequence: TGTGCCAGCAGTGCGACTAGCGGCAGAACCTACGAGCAGTACTTC. This codes for CASSATSGRTYEQYF.

The V and J genes are TRBV2 and TRBJ1-1; the match to TRBD1 covers 7 bases. Per the germline V gene, CDR1 is SNHLY and CDR2 is FYNNEI. This CDR3 has 16 residues. The J segment lost 0 bases and the V segment lost 3 bases, leaving 7 bases of the junction unmatched. CDR3 DNA: TGTGCCAGCAGTGAGGAGCTACAGGGGATGAACACTGAAGCTTTCTTT. It translates to CASSEELQGMNTEAFF. Full variable domain (remainder filled in from reference TRBV2 and TRBJ1-1): EPEVTQTPSHQVTQMGQEVILRCVPISNHLYFYWYRQILGQKVEFLVSFYNNEISEKSEIFDDQFSVERPDGSNFTLKIRSTKLEDSAMYFCASSEELQGMNTEAFFGQGTRLTVV.

CDR3 DNA: TGCAGGGGGGGGAGGGGACTAGCTTTCTTT. Its protein is CRGGRGLAFF. This rearrangement joins TRBV20-1 to TRBJ1-1; D might be TRBD1 (5 bases). CDR3 length: 10 amino acids. The germline gives CDR1 DFQATT, CDR2 SNEGSKA (reference sequence).

J is TRBJ1-2 and V is TRBV9; D ambiguous. The CDR3 runs to 14 residues. Germline lookup yields CDR1 SGDLS and CDR2 YYNGEE. The germline V and J ends were trimmed by 0 bases and 4 bases, with 10 bases remaining between them. CDR3 DNA: TGTGCCAGCAGCGTAGAAGGGAGAAGCTATGGCTACACCTTC. It yields the protein CASSVEGRSYGYTF.

J is TRBJ1-1 and V is TRBV30, with 8 bases that match TRBD1. V was pared by 4 bases and J by 5 bases, with 3 bases of the junction left unmatched. Germline V gene lookup returns CDR1 GTSNPN and CDR2 SVGIG (reference sequence). This CDR3 is 12 amino acids long. In DNA form, the CDR3 reads TGTGCCTGGAACGACAGGGGAACTGAAGCTTTCTTT. Amino acids: CAWNDRGTEAFF.

The J gene is TRBJ1-4, the V gene TRBV10-3; 9 nucleotides match TRBD1. The CDR3 is 14 amino acids. V lost 6 bases, J lost 8 bases, and 7 bases stayed unmatched. CDR1 and CDR2 (germline): ENHRY, SYGVKD. The CDR3 sequence is CAISPGQGREKLFF. The DNA for the CDR3 is TGTGCCATCAGCCCGGGACAGGGAAGAGAAAAACTGTTTTTT.

In regard to this clone: A junction boundary mismatches the germline segment, possibly from a read error. V usage is TRBV5-1 and J usage is TRBJ2-1, with D unclear. Germline values: CDR1 SGHRS, CDR2 YFSETQ. The CDR3 covers 13 residues. CDR3: CASSSLSFNEQFF. CDR3 coding DNA: TGCGCCAGCAGCTCGTTGTCCTTCAATGAGCAGTTCTTC.

DNA of the CDR3: TGTGCCAGCAGCCCTTCGGAGACCTACGAGCAGTACTTC. This sequence encodes CASSPSETYEQYF. V and J are TRBV6-6 and TRBJ2-7; no definite D call. V was shortened by 6 bases and J by 2 bases, with 11 bases between the two germline ends. Germline CDR1 MNHNY, CDR2 SVGAGI (reference sequence). This CDR3 spans 13 amino acids.